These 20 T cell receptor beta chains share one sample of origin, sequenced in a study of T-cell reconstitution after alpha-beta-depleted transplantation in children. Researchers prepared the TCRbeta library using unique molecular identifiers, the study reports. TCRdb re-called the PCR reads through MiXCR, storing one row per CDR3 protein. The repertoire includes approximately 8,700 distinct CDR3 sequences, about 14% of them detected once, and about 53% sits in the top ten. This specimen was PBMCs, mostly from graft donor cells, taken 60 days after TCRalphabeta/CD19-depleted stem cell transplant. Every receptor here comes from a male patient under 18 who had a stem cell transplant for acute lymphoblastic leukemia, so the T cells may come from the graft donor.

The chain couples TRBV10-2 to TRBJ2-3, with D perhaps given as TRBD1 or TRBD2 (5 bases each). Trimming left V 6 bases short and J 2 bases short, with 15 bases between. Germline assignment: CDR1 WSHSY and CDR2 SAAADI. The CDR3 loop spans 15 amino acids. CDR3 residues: CASRGRTANTDTQYF. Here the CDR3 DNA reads TGCGCCAGCAGGGGACGGACCGCTAACACAGATACGCAGTATTTT.

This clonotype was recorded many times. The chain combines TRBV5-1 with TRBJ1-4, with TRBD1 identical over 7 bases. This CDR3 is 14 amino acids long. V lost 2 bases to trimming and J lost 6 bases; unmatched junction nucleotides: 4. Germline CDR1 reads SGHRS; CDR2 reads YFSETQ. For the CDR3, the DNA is TGCGCCAGCAGCTTCGCCGGGACAGATGAAAAACTGTTTTTT. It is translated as CASSFAGTDEKLFF.

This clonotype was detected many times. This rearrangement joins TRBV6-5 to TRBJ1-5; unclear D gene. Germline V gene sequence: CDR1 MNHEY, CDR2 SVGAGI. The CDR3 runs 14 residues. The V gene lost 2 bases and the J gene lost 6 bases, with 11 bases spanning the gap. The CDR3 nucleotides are TGTGCCAGCAGTTACCTGGCAGAAGCTCAGCCCCAGCATTTT. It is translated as CASSYLAEAQPQHF.

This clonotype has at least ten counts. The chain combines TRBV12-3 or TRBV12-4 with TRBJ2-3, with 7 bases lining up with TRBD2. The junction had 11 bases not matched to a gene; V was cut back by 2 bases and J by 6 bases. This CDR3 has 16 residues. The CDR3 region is CASSLNLREGRDTQYF. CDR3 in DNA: TGTGCCAGCAGTTTAAATCTGAGGGAGGGCCGGGATACGCAGTATTTT.

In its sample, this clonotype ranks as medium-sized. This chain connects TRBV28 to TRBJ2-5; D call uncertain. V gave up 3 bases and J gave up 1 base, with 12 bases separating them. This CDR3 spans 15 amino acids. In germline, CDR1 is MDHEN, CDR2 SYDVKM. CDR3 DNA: TGTGCCAGCAGTTTTTATTCGCAGCCCCAAGAGACCCAGTACTTC. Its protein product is CASSFYSQPQETQYF.

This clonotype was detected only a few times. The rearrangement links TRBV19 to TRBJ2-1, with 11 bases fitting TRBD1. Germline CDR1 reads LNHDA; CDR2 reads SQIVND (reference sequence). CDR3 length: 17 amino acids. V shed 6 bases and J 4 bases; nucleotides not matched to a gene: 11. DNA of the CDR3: TGTGCCAGTAGAAACACCCCGGGACAGGGGGAGTACAATGAGCAGTTCTTC. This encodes CASRNTPGQGEYNEQFF.

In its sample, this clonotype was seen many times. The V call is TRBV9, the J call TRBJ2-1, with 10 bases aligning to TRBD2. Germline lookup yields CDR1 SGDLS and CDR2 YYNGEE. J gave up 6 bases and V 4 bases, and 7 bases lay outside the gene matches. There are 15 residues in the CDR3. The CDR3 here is CASSSHLAGVNEQFF. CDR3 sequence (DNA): TGTGCCAGCAGCTCCCATCTAGCGGGGGTCAATGAGCAGTTCTTC.

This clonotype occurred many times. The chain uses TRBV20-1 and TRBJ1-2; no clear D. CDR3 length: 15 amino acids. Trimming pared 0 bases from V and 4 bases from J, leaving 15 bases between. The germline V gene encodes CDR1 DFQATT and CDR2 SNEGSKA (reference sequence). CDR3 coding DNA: TGCAGTGCTAGAGATGTTAGGAAATACTCCTATGGCTACACCTTC. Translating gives CSARDVRKYSYGYTF.

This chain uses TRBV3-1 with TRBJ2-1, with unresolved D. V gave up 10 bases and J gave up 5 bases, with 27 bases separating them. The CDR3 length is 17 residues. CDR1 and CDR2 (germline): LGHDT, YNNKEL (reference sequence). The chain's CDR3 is CATCNHLRTGPNNEQFF. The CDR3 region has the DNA TGTGCCACCTGCAACCACCTGCGCACGGGCCCAAACAATGAGCAGTTCTTC.

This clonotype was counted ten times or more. The CDR3: CASKLAISGELFF. DNA for the CDR3: TGCGCCAGCAAACTAGCTATAAGCGGGGAGCTGTTTTTT. The chain uses TRBV5-1 and TRBJ2-2, with D possibly TRBD2 on 6 matching bases. Germline loops: CDR1 SGHRS, CDR2 YFSETQ. Trimming took 6 bases from V and 7 from J, leaving 13 bases between them. The CDR3 runs 13 residues.

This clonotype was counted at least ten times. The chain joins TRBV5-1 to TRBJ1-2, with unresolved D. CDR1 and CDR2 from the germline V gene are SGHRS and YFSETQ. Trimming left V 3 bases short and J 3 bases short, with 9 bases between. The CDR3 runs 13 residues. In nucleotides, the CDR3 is TGCGCCAGCAGCTACCGACAAGACTATGGCTACACCTTC. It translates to CASSYRQDYGYTF.

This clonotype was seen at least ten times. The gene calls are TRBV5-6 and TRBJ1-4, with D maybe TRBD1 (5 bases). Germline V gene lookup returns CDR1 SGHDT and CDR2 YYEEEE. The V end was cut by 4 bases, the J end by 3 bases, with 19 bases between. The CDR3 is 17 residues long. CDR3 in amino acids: CASSAYRISRANEKLFF. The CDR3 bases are TGTGCCAGCAGCGCCTACAGGATATCCCGGGCTAATGAAAAACTGTTTTTT. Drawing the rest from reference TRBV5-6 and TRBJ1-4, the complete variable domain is DAGVTQSPTHLIKTRGQQVTLRCSPKSGHDTVSWYQQALGQGPQFIFQYYEEEERQRGNFPDRFSGHQFPNYSSELNVNALLLGDSALYLCASSAYRISRANEKLFFGSGTQLSVL.

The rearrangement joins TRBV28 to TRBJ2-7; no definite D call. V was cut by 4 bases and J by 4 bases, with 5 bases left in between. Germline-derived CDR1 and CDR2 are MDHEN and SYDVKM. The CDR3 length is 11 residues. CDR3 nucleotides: TGTGCCAGCAGTTCTAGGTACGAGCAGTACTTC. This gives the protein CASSSRYEQYF. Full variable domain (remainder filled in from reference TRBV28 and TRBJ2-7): DVKVTQSSRYLVKRTGEKVFLECVQDMDHENMFWYRQDPGLGLRLIYFSYDVKMKEKGDIPEGYSVSREKKERFSLILESASTNQTSMYLCASSSRYEQYFGPGTRLTVT.

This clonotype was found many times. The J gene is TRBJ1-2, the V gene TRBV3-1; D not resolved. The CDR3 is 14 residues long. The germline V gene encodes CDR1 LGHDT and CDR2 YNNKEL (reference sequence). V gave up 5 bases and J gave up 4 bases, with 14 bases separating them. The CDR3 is CASSKDLGTYGYTF. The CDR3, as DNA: TGTGCCAGCAGCAAGGACCTCGGAACCTATGGCTACACCTTC.

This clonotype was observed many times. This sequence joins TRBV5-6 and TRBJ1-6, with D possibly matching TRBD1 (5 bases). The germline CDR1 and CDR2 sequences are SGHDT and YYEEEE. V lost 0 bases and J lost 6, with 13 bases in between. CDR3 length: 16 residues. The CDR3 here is CASSLAGALLNSPLHF. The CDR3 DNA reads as TGTGCCAGCAGCTTGGCTGGGGCCCTTCTTAATTCACCCCTCCACTTT.

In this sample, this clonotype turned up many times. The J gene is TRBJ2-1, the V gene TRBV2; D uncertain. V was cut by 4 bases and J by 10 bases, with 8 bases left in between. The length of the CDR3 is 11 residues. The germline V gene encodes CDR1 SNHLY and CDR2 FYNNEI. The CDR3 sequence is CASSAVREQFF. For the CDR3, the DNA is TGTGCCAGCAGTGCGGTCAGGGAGCAGTTCTTC.

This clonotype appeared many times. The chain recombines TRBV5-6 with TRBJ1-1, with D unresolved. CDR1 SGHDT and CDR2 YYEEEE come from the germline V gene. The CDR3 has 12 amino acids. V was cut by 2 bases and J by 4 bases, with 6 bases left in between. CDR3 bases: TGTGCCAGCAGCTTTACCCCCACTGAAGCTTTCTTT. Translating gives CASSFTPTEAFF.

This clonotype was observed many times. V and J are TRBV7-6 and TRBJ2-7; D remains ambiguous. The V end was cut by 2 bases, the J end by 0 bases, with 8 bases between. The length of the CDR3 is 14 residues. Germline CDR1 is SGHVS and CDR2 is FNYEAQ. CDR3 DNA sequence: TGTGCCAGCAGCTTAAGCAGAGCCTCCTACGAGCAGTACTTC. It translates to CASSLSRASYEQYF.

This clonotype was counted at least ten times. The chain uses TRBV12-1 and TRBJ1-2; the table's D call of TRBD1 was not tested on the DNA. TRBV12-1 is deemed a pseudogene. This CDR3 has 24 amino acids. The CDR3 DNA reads TGTGCCAGCAGCTTTCGGGACCCGAGCGGGACAGGGGCTTATATTCAATATGGGAACTATGGCTACACCTTC. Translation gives CASSFRDPSGTGAYIQYGNYGYTF.

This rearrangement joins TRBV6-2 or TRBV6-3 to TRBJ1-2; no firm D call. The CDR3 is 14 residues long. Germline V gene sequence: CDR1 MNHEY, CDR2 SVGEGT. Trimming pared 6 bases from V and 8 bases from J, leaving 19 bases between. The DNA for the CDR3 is TGTGCCAGCAGCCCCTTCGGACTCACATACGGCTACACCTTC. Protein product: CASSPFGLTYGYTF.